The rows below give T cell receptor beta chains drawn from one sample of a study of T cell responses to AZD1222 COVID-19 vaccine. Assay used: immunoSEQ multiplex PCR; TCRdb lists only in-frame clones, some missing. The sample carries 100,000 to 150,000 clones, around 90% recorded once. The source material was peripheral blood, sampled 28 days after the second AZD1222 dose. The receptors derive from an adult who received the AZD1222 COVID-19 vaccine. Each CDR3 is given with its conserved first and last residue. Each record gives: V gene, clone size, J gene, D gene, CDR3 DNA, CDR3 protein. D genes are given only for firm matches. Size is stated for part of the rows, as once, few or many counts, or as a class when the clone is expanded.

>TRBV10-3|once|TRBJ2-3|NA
TGTGCCATCAGTGAGTCTCGGCCCACGGGCACAGATACGCAGTATTTT
CAISESRPTGTDTQYF
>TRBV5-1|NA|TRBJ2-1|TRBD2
TGCGCCAGCAGACAAACAGGACTAGCGGGAGTAAGTGAGCAGTTCTTC
CASRQTGLAGVSEQFF
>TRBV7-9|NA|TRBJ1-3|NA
TGTGCCAGCAGCCCAAGGCAGGGTTCGAACACCATATATTTT
CASSPRQGSNTIYF
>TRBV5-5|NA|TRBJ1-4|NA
TGTGCCAGCACCCAAACTCGGACAACTAATGAAAAACTGTTTTTT
CASTQTRTTNEKLFF
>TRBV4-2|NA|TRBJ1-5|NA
TGTGCCAGCAGCCGCGAAGGCGTCAGCAATCAGCCCCAGCATTTT
CASSREGVSNQPQHF
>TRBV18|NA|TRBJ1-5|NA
TGTGCCAGCTCCCCCAAGGGAGATAGCAATCAGCCCCAGCATTTT
CASSPKGDSNQPQHF
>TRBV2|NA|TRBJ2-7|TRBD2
TGTGCCAGCAGTGAAGGTCTAGGACTAGCGGGTTACGAGCAGTACTTC
CASSEGLGLAGYEQYF
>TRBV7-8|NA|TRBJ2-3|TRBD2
TGTGCCAGCAGCTTAGAGGCCTCGCGGGAGGGGTTAGCAGATACGCAGTATTTT
CASSLEASREGLADTQYF
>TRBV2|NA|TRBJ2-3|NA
TGTGCCAGCACAGGGGACACAGATACGCAGTATTTT
CASTGDTDTQYF
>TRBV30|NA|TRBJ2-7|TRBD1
TGTGCCTGGAGGGGACAGGGCTGGTACGAGCAGTACTTC
CAWRGQGWYEQYF
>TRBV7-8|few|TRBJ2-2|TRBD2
TGTGCCAGCAGCTTAAATCTAGCGGGAGCGGCCGGGGAGCTGTTTTTT
CASSLNLAGAAGELFF
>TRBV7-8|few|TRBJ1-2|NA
TGTGCCAGCAGCTCCCTTAGAGGAAGGGCCGTATTAGGAGGCTACACCTTC
CASSSLRGRAVLGGYTF
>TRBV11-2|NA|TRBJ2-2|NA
TGTGCCAGCAGCCCGATTGGGGGGCCGAACACCGGGGAGCTGTTTTTT
CASSPIGGPNTGELFF
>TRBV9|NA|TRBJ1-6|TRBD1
TGTGCCAGCAGCGCGGGACAGCTTGGTTCACCCCTCCACTTT
CASSAGQLGSPLHF
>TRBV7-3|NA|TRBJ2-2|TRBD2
TGTGCCAGCAGCTTAGGCGGGAGAACCACCGGGGAGCTGTTTTTT
CASSLGGRTTGELFF
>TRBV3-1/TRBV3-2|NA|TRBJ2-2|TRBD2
TGTGCCAGCAGCCTGGCGGGAGGGGACGGGGAGCTGTTTTTT
CASSLAGGDGELFF
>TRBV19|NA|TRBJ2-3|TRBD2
TGTGCCAGTAGTGTAAAGCGGGGGGGCATCACAGATACGCAGTATTTT
CASSVKRGGITDTQYF
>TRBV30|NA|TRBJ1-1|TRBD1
TGTGCCTGGAGTTGGACAGGGCGGTGGACTGAAGCTTTCTTT
CAWSWTGRWTEAFF
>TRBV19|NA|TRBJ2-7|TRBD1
TGTGCCAGTACCCCGACACAGGGGGCTTTCGACGAGCAGTACTTC
CASTPTQGAFDEQYF
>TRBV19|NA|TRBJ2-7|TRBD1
TGTGCCAGTAGTGCTAGACAGGGCTACGAGCAGTACTTC
CASSARQGYEQYF
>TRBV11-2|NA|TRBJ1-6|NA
TGTGCCAGCAGCCGCGCACCGGGTCTGTATAATTCACCCCTCCACTTT
CASSRAPGLYNSPLHF
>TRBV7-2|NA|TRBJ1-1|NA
TGTGCCAGCAGCTTCAGGGCCATGAACACTGAAGCTTTCTTT
CASSFRAMNTEAFF
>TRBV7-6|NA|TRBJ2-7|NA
TGTGCCAGCAGCACCCCAGGAGATTTAAGGGGGGACGAGCAGTACTTC
CASSTPGDLRGDEQYF
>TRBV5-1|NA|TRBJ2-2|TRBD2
TGCGCCAGCAGCACTAGCGGTTCCTGGGACGCGAACACCGGGGAGCTGTTTTTT
CASSTSGSWDANTGELFF
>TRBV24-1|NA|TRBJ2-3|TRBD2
TGTGCCACCAGTGATTTTACCACGGGAGGGCCCACAGATACGCAGTATTTT
CATSDFTTGGPTDTQYF
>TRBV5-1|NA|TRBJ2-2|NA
TGCGCCAGCAGCCCGACTTCACCCCCCACCGGGGAGCTGTTTTTT
CASSPTSPPTGELFF
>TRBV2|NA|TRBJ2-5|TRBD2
TGTGCCAGCAGAGGGGGACTAGCGGGAGAGACCCAGTACTTC
CASRGGLAGETQYF
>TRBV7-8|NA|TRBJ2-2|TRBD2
TGTGCCAGCAGCTTAGCGTCGGGGGGCGGGGAGCTGTTTTTT
CASSLASGGGELFF
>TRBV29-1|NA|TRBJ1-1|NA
TGCAGCGTTGTGACAGCTGAAGCTTTCTTT
CSVVTAEAFF
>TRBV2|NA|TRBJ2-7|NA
TGTGCCAGCAGCCAATGGGTTTACGAGCAGTACTTC
CASSQWVYEQYF
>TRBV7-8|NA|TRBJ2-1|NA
TGTGCCAGCAGCCAGAGTCCCACGTACAATGAGCAGTTCTTC
CASSQSPTYNEQFF
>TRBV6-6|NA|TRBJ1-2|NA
TGTGCCAGCAGAAGGGGCGAACAGTATGGCTACACCTTC
CASRRGEQYGYTF
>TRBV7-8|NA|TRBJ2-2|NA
TGTGCCAGCAGCTTAGATAGTGGTGGCGGGGAGCTGTTTTTT
CASSLDSGGGELFF
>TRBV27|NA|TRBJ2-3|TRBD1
TGTGCCAGCAGTCAGCCGGGACAGAACACAGATACGCAGTATTTT
CASSQPGQNTDTQYF
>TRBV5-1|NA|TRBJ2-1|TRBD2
TGCGCCAGCAGCCCCGGGACTAGCGTTTGGGATGAGCAGTTCTTC
CASSPGTSVWDEQFF
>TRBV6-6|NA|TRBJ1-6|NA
TGTGCCAGCAGTTACGGTCGGGGAAATTCACCCCTCCACTTT
CASSYGRGNSPLHF
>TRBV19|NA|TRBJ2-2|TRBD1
TGTGCCAGTAGTAGACAGGGGTTTAACACCGGGGAGCTGTTTTTT
CASSRQGFNTGELFF
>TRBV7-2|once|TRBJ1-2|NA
TGTGCCAGCAGCTTAGCACACGGTTTAGGGCAGGGCGATGGCTACACCTTC
CASSLAHGLGQGDGYTF
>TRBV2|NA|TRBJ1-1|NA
TGTGCCACCTCACCCCGAGCCGGGAAAGTCACTGAAGCTTTCTTT
CATSPRAGKVTEAFF
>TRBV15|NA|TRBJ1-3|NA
TGTGCCACCCGATGGGACCGCTCTGGAAACACCATATATTTT
CATRWDRSGNTIYF
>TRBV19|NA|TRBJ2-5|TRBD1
TGTGCCAGTAGCCCAACAGGGGGCAGAGAGACCCAGTACTTC
CASSPTGGRETQYF
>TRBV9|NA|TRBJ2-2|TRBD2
TGTGCCAGCAGCGTTAATTTCTGGGGGACTAGCGGGAAAACCGGGGAGCTGTTTTTT
CASSVNFWGTSGKTGELFF
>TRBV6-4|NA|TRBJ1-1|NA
TGTGCCAGCAGCCCGACAGGAATCGGGGCTGAAGCTTTCTTT
CASSPTGIGAEAFF
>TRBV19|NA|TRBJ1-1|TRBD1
TGTGCCAGTAGTGACAGGGGATTGGGTACTGAAGCTTTCTTT
CASSDRGLGTEAFF
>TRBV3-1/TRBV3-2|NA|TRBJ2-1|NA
TGTGCCAGCAGCCAAGGTTTTGTGCAGGAGCAGTTCTTC
CASSQGFVQEQFF
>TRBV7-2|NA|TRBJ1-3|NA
TGTGCCAGCAGCTTAGCTGGCTCCGGAAACACCATATATTTT
CASSLAGSGNTIYF
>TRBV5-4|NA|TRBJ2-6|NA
TGTGCCAGCAGCCCGTCAGGGAGCTCTGGGGCCAACGTCCTGACTTTC
CASSPSGSSGANVLTF
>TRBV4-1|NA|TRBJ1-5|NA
TGCGCCAGCAGCCAAGAAGGGGGAGGCAATCAGCCCCAGCATTTT
CASSQEGGGNQPQHF
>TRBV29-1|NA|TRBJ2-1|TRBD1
TGCAGCGTCCGAAAAGGACAGGGTTTTCGTATGTACAATGAGCAGTTCTTC
CSVRKGQGFRMYNEQFF
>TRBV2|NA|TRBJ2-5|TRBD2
TGTGCCAGCGATAATAGCGGGGCGGGGACCCAGTACTTC
CASDNSGAGTQYF